Presented here are 6 T cell receptor beta chains from one specimen sequenced in a study of patients and donors after allogeneic stem cell transplantation. TCRdb ran MiXCR on the RT-PCR reads and lists one entry per CDR3 protein. Among roughly 940,000 distinct CDR3 sequences, about a sixth were seen once, and the ten largest hold under 6.5%. The material sequenced was blood, either unsorted or a sorted T cell fraction (not recorded which). These TCRs come from a human donor who was either an allogeneic HSCT recipient or a stem cell or donor lymphocyte infusion donor (not recorded which). It is not recorded whose cells these are; they may come from a transplant donor.

This clonotype has just a few counts. The chain uses TRBV12-3 or TRBV12-4 and TRBJ2-2, with 9 bases that match TRBD1. V shed 6 bases and J 6 bases; nucleotides not matched to a gene: 5. CDR3 size: 14 residues. The CDR3 DNA reads TGTGCCAGCAGCGGGACAGGGTCATCCGGGGAGCTGTTTTTT. This gives the protein CASSGTGSSGELFF.

This clonotype turned up a few times. The chain combines TRBV27 with TRBJ2-1, with unresolved D. The CDR3 contains 12 residues. Germline CDR1 reads MNHEY; CDR2 reads SMNVEV (reference sequence). Trimming pared 4 bases from V and 5 bases from J, leaving 6 bases between. The CDR3 protein is CASSYRNNEQFF. CDR3 coding DNA: TGTGCCAGCAGTTATCGAAACAATGAGCAGTTCTTC.

The sample holds a few counts of this clonotype. The CDR3 region has the DNA TGTGCCAGCAGAGGTACTAGCGGGAGTGTCGAGCAGTACTTC. It translates to CASRGTSGSVEQYF. This rearrangement joins TRBV12-3 or TRBV12-4 to TRBJ2-7; 11 positions match TRBD2. The CDR3 length is 14 residues. J lost 6 bases, V lost 6 bases, and 7 bases had no gene match.

J is TRBJ2-1 and V is TRBV5-4; 7 nucleotides match TRBD2. V lost 3 bases, J lost 8 bases, and 8 bases stayed unmatched. The CDR3 consists of 14 residues. Looked up from germline, CDR1 is SGHNT and CDR2 is YYREEE (reference sequence). The CDR3 DNA reads TGTGCCAGCAGCTCGAAGCGGGATATGGATGAGCAGTTCTTC. Amino acids: CASSSKRDMDEQFF.

The DNA of the CDR3 is TGTGCCAGCAGCTTAGAAGGCAGCCGTAAGGAAAAACTGTTTTTT. Translation: CASSLEGSRKEKLFF. The genes are TRBV7-2 and TRBJ1-4; D remains ambiguous. This CDR3 region has 15 residues. Germline loops: CDR1 SGHTA, CDR2 FQGNSA. Trimming cost V 1 base and J 8 bases, with 14 bases left between them.

This clonotype was counted between two and nine times. This chain connects TRBV11-2 to TRBJ2-1, with unresolved D. In germline, CDR1 is SGHAT, CDR2 FQNNGV. CDR3 size: 14 residues. V was trimmed by 2 bases and J by 3 bases, leaving 8 bases between them. The CDR3 sequence: CASSLRVDYNEQFF. The CDR3 region has the DNA TGTGCCAGCAGCTTAAGGGTAGACTACAATGAGCAGTTCTTC.